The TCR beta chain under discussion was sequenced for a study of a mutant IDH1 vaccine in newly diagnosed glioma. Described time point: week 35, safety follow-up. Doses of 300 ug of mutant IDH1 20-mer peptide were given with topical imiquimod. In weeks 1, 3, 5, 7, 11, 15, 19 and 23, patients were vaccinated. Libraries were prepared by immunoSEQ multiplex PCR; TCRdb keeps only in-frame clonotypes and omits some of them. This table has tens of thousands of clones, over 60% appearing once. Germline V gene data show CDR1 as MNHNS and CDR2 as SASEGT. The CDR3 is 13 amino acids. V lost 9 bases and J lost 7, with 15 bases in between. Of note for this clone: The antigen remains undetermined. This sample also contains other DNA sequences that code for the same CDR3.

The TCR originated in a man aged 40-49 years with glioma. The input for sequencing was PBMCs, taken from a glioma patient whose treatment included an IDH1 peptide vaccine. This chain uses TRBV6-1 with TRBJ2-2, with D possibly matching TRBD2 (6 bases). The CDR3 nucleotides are TGTGCCAGTAATTTAGGGACTCGCGGGGAGCTGTTTTTT. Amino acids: CASNLGTRGELFF.